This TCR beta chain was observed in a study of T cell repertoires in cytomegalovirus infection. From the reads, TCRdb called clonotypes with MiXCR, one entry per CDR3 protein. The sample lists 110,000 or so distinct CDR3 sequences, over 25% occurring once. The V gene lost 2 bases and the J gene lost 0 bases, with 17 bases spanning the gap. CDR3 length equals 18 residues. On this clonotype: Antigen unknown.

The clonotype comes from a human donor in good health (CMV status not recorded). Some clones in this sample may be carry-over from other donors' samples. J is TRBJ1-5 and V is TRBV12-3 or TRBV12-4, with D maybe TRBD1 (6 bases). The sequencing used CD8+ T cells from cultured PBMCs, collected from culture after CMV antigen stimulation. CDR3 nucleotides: TGTGCCAGCAGTTTACAGGGGCAGGGTTTAGATAGCAATCAGCCCCAGCATTTT. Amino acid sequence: CASSLQGQGLDSNQPQHF.